Reported below is one T cell receptor (beta chain). This clone was detected many times. Its target antigen remains unknown. Per-nucleotide qualities are absent, and no much larger clonotype sits a single base away. One collaborating source in Seattle enrolled patients during active infection and followed them longitudinally through the course of disease. The collaborating institutions used their own protocols to collect whole blood in K2EDTA tubes. For TCRbeta analysis, collaborators shipped samples as frozen whole blood, isolated PBMCs, or DNA extracted from either of those sample types. CDR1 and CDR2 were assigned from the germline V gene as ENHRY and SYGVKD. From the cysteine up to the phenylalanine, the CDR3 has a length of 12 residues. The read is trimmed to its CDR3 DNA, 36 bases read in frame from base 1. Trimming removed 8 bases from V and 4 bases from J, leaving 12 bases between the germline ends.

TCRbeta CDR3 regions were amplified from genomic DNA using the immunoSEQ Assay, a bias-controlled multiplex PCR. The study's processing was this. The number of nucleated cells in each sample was estimated by amplification of reference gene primers within the assay. To quantify the absolute abundance of each unique TCRbeta CDR3 rearrangement, sequence reads were collapsed and filtered. For each sample, productive Simpson clonality was calculated as the square root of Simpson's diversity index across productive rearrangements. This immuneACCESS table, as held by TCRdb, lists in-frame sequences with V and J called but not all clones. Of the missing ones, under half trace to an unresolved V gene in checked studies; the others have no known cause. V and J calls and clone size are copied from that table; D and trimming were computed from the DNA. Counted in this sample were approximately 300,000 clones; roughly 80% of them appeared once. More than 15% of the sample lies in the top ten.

This sample was taken from a study of blood T cell repertoires in COVID-19 (dated by TCRdb to the early 2020s). Study-wide context: The collaborator samples originated in the United States, Italy and Spain and spanned the acute and convalescent phases of COVID-19. The material from the prospective study consisted of cDNA or gDNA derived from T cells, B-cell-depleted T cells, or PBMCs. Subjects who had been exposed to COVID-19, were actively infected with it, or had recovered from it provided the deeply sampled blood TCRbeta repertoires that made up the dataset. A freely available public database, intended as a resource for researchers studying the immune response to SARS-CoV-2, is where the repertoires were released. Samples came from the ongoing ImmuneRACE study (first 160 participants) plus 1,254 subjects from 6 global collaborators. A de-identified subject ID, COVID-19 status, age in years and sex were almost always included in the sample metadata. Where available, HLA class I and class II types were obtained from metadata supplied by the sample provider rather than from assay-based typing. General conclusions and limits of the study: The quantity of clinical and demographic metadata differed by source and by participant and was supplied without curation.

The TCR comes from a person in their 70s with COVID-19, enrolled during active disease. Sequencing was carried out using peripheral blood. The sequence joins TRBV10-3 to TRBJ2-7; D gene: possibly TRBD1, on 6 matching bases. The CDR3 region has the sequence CAIGDIDYEQYF. In nucleotide form, the sequence is TGTGCCATCGGGGACATCGATTACGAGCAGTACTTC.